The 26 T cell receptor beta chains below come from one sample, sequenced in a study of blood T cell repertoires in COVID-19. Profiling relied on immunoSEQ multiplex PCR, and the TCRdb table lists in-frame clones only, not all of them. Of tens of thousands of clones detected, 65% to 85% appear once; the ten largest clones hold approximately 10%. Sequencing was performed on peripheral blood. These receptor sequences come from a woman aged 45 to 65 with acute or convalescent COVID-19.

The genes are TRBV6-5 and TRBJ2-1; perhaps TRBD1 as D (5 bases). The ends were cut back, 6 bases at V and 0 bases at J, with 9 bases in the middle. This CDR3 is 14 amino acids long. Germline lookup yields CDR1 MNHEY and CDR2 SVGAGI. DNA for the CDR3: TGTGCCAGCAGCCGGACACGCTCCTACAATGAGCAGTTCTTC. It specifies CASSRTRSYNEQFF.

This chain links TRBV6-5 with TRBJ2-5; tentatively, D is TRBD2 (6 bases). Trimming removed 3 bases from V and 3 bases from J, with 8 bases in between. CDR3 length: 13 residues. The V gene's germline CDR1 is MNHEY and CDR2 SVGAGI. The CDR3 loop is CASSYWGEETQYF. CDR3 nucleotide sequence: TGTGCCAGCAGTTATTGGGGGGAAGAGACCCAGTACTTC.

The chain carries TRBV18 and TRBJ2-7, with D perhaps matching TRBD2 (6 bases). The CDR3 has 11 amino acids. V gave up 6 bases and J gave up 6 bases, with 9 bases separating them. Germline loops: CDR1 KGHSH, CDR2 LQKENI. CDR3 region: CASSGGVEQYF. CDR3 nucleotides: TGTGCCAGCTCCGGCGGGGTCGAGCAGTACTTC.

This chain links TRBV10-3 with TRBJ2-3; TRBD2 agrees at 9 bases. Germline CDR1 is ENHRY and CDR2 is SYGVKD. V was clipped by 11 bases and J by 1 base; unmatched bases: 4. The CDR3 contains 13 residues. The CDR3 sequence is CASRLAGTDTQYF. The CDR3 nucleotides read TGTGCCTCCAGACTAGCGGGCACAGATACGCAGTATTTT.

The chain has TRBV27 and TRBJ1-1; D not resolved. Germline values: CDR1 MNHEY, CDR2 SMNVEV (reference sequence). The CDR3 extends over 13 amino acids. Deletions cut 7 bases from V and 2 bases from J, with 11 bases between. CDR3 protein: CASKVWANTEAFF. The DNA of the CDR3 is TGTGCCAGCAAAGTGTGGGCTAACACTGAAGCTTTCTTT.

The J gene is TRBJ2-1, the V gene TRBV3-1 (or the pseudogene TRBV3-2); 7 nucleotides align to TRBD2. The CDR3 spans 15 residues. Germline V gives CDR1 LGHDT, CDR2 YNNKEL (reference sequence). The junction had 4 bases not matched to a gene; V was cut back by 2 bases and J by 3 bases. CDR3 sequence (DNA): TGTGCCAGCAGCCAACCTACTAGCGACTACAATGAGCAGTTCTTC. This encodes CASSQPTSDYNEQFF.

This chain uses TRBV6-1 with TRBJ1-4; D may be TRBD1 (5 bases). Between the trimmed V and J ends, which lost 3 bases and 1 base, there was a span of 6 bases. The CDR3 contains 14 residues. Germline V gives CDR1 MNHNS, CDR2 SASEGT. The CDR3 spells CASSEQGTNEKLFF. The CDR3, as DNA: TGTGCCAGCAGTGAGCAGGGAACTAATGAAAAACTGTTTTTT.

This clone was counted only a few times. This sequence joins TRBV3-1 (or the pseudogene TRBV3-2) and TRBJ2-7, with TRBD2 matching over 10 bases. The germline gives CDR1 LGHDT, CDR2 YNNKEL (reference sequence). The CDR3 has 16 amino acids. J lost 3 bases, V lost 4 bases, and 9 bases had no gene match. Written as DNA, the CDR3 is TGTGCCAGCAGCCCTCCCGGACTAGCGGACCTCTACGAGCAGTACTTC. This translates into CASSPPGLADLYEQYF.

The chain combines TRBV12-3 or TRBV12-4 with TRBJ1-1, with D possibly matching TRBD1 (5 bases). The CDR3 length is 13 residues. V was trimmed by 6 bases and J by 1 base, leaving 9 bases between them. CDR3 DNA: TGTGCCAGCAGAGGGGCCTCGAACACTGAAGCTTTCTTT. The encoded protein is CASRGASNTEAFF.

The rearrangement joins TRBV7-9 to TRBJ2-3, with 11 bases identical to TRBD2. The V gene end was trimmed by 4 bases and the J gene end by 2 bases; junction bases not matched to a gene: 5. CDR3 length equals 16 residues. Per germline, CDR1 SEHNR and CDR2 FQNEAQ (reference sequence). As DNA, the CDR3 is TGTGCCAGCAGCTCCCTAGCGGGAGGCTCCACAGATACGCAGTATTTT. Protein sequence: CASSSLAGGSTDTQYF.

This chain joins TRBV3-1 (or the pseudogene TRBV3-2) and TRBJ1-1; 9 bases match TRBD1. CDR1 LGHDT and CDR2 YNNKEL come from the germline V gene (reference sequence). The CDR3 spans 12 residues. V shed 1 base and J 11 bases; nucleotides not matched to a gene: 2. The CDR3 protein is CASSQGQGEAFF. In nucleotides, the CDR3 is TGTGCCAGCAGCCAAGGACAGGGGGAGGCTTTCTTT.

J is TRBJ2-3 and V is TRBV5-4, with a tentative D call TRBD1 (5 bases). The CDR3 totals 13 residues. The V end was cut by 3 bases, the J end by 4 bases, with 9 bases between. Germline V gives CDR1 SGHNT, CDR2 YYREEE (reference sequence). The CDR3 DNA follows: TGTGCCAGCAGCTCGCAGGGCTCAGATACGCAGTATTTT. Amino acids: CASSSQGSDTQYF.

The V and J genes are TRBV30 and TRBJ2-7, with 9 bases fitting TRBD2. Germline V gene sequence: CDR1 GTSNPN, CDR2 SVGIG (reference sequence). The CDR3 extends over 13 amino acids. V dropped 4 bases and J dropped 3; count of bases not matched to a gene: 4. The CDR3 sequence: CAWKGAGGYEQYF. The CDR3 region has the DNA TGTGCCTGGAAGGGAGCGGGAGGCTACGAGCAGTACTTC.

This clone was seen more than once but under ten times. V usage is TRBV28 and J usage is TRBJ1-5; D is unresolved. The V gene lost 4 bases and the J gene lost 7 bases, with 8 bases spanning the gap. CDR1 is MDHEN, CDR2 SYDVKM, per germline. The CDR3 covers 12 residues. The CDR3 here is CASSSQMQPQHF. Written as DNA, the CDR3 is TGTGCCAGCAGTTCCCAGATGCAGCCCCAGCATTTT.

The J gene is TRBJ1-1, the V gene TRBV18; no clear D. The V end lost 3 bases, the J end lost 0 bases, and 8 bases lay between the germline ends. The CDR3 loop spans 14 amino acids. Germline assignment: CDR1 KGHSH and CDR2 LQKENI. This CDR3 is CASSPGEMNTEAFF. The CDR3 coding sequence is TGTGCCAGCTCACCGGGAGAGATGAACACTGAAGCTTTCTTT.

The chain joins TRBV19 to TRBJ2-5, with a possible D match to TRBD2 (6 bases). The CDR3 contains 13 residues. Per germline, CDR1 LNHDA and CDR2 SQIVND (reference sequence). Trimming pared 4 bases from V and 5 bases from J, leaving 11 bases between. CDR3 residues: CASSTTSRETQYF. The CDR3 nucleotides read TGTGCCAGTAGTACTACTAGCCGGGAGACCCAGTACTTC.

The V call is TRBV27, the J call TRBJ1-2; weak D call: TRBD1 (5 bases). The germline CDR1 and CDR2 sequences are MNHEY and SMNVEV (reference sequence). Trimming took 4 bases from V and 7 from J, leaving 16 bases between them. The CDR3 has 14 residues. For the CDR3, the DNA is TGTGCCAGCAGTTCCCCTGGGGGGGGTGGTGGCTACACCTTC. This gives the protein CASSSPGGGGGYTF.

The CDR3 DNA sequence: TGTGCCAGCAGGGACCCTCCGGGGGGCATTACCGGGGAGCTGTTTTTT. Protein product: CASRDPPGGITGELFF. This chain links TRBV2 with TRBJ2-2, with D possibly matching TRBD2 (7 bases). The CDR3 runs to 16 residues. Germline V gene sequence: CDR1 SNHLY, CDR2 FYNNEI. V was clipped by 6 bases and J by 5 bases, with 19 bases between them.

The rearrangement links TRBV28 to TRBJ1-1; perhaps TRBD1 as D (6 bases). The germline gives CDR1 MDHEN, CDR2 SYDVKM. This CDR3 region has 15 residues. Trimming cost V 3 bases and J 1 base, with 12 bases left between them. CDR3 sequence (DNA): TGTGCCAGCAGTTTCTCGGGGGGCGGGAACACTGAAGCTTTCTTT. Protein sequence: CASSFSGGGNTEAFF.

CDR3 sequence (DNA): TGTGCCAGCTCAGAACAGGGGACGAGCTCCTACAATGAGCAGTTCTTC. It yields the protein CASSEQGTSSYNEQFF. The J gene is TRBJ2-1, the V gene TRBV18; TRBD1 aligns across 7 bases. This CDR3 spans 16 amino acids. V lost 5 bases and J lost 0; bases outside the gene matches: 7. Germline loops: CDR1 KGHSH, CDR2 LQKENI.

The V call is TRBV7-2, the J call TRBJ1-2, with 11 nucleotides matching TRBD1. The V and J ends lost 4 bases and 8 bases, in that order; junction bases with no gene match: 12. Germline V CDR1 and CDR2: SGHTA, FQGNSA. The CDR3 totals 16 residues. CDR3 sequence reads: CASSSPRTGGARGYTF. DNA for the CDR3: TGTGCCAGCAGCTCCCCTAGGACAGGGGGCGCGAGGGGCTACACCTTC.

The chain employs TRBV25-1 and TRBJ1-6; D not certain. CDR1 and CDR2 (germline): MGHDK, SYGVNS. CDR3 length: 13 residues. The V end was cut by 4 bases, the J end by 9 bases, with 10 bases between. CDR3 loop: CASSGGKSSPLHF. CDR3 nucleotide sequence: TGTGCCAGCAGTGGAGGGAAGAGTTCACCCCTCCACTTT.

The genes are TRBV6-4 and TRBJ2-1; unclear D gene. The CDR3 is 16 residues long. V gave up 0 bases and J gave up 0 bases, with 9 bases separating them. Germline loops: CDR1 MRHNA, CDR2 SNTAGT. This CDR3 is CASSDSKALSYNEQFF. In DNA form, the CDR3 reads TGTGCCAGCAGTGACTCTAAAGCGCTCTCCTACAATGAGCAGTTCTTC.

The V call is TRBV5-1, the J call TRBJ1-1; TRBD1 aligns across 7 bases. Germline V gives CDR1 SGHRS, CDR2 YFSETQ. The CDR3 consists of 14 residues. V was pared by 1 base and J by 4 bases, with 4 bases of the junction left unmatched. The CDR3 loop reads CASSLQGGLTEAFF. The CDR3 DNA reads TGCGCCAGCAGCTTGCAAGGGGGCCTCACTGAAGCTTTCTTT.

V usage is TRBV4-2 and J usage is TRBJ2-7, with 9 bases aligning to TRBD2. V gave up 3 bases and J gave up 3 bases; unmatched junction bases: 6. CDR1 and CDR2 from the germline V gene are LGHNA and YNFKEQ. This CDR3 has 15 amino acids. This CDR3 is CASSQRTSVSYEQYF. The CDR3 nucleotides are TGTGCCAGCAGCCAGAGGACTAGCGTAAGCTACGAGCAGTACTTC.

The J gene is TRBJ1-2, the V gene TRBV4-2; no definite D call. The CDR3 covers 15 residues. V dropped 4 bases and J dropped 3 bases, with 15 bases sitting between them. CDR1 is LGHNA and CDR2 is YNFKEQ in the germline V gene. The CDR3 sequence is CASSLHSESYYGYTF. In DNA, the CDR3 is TGTGCCAGCAGCCTCCATTCGGAGTCATACTATGGCTACACCTTC.